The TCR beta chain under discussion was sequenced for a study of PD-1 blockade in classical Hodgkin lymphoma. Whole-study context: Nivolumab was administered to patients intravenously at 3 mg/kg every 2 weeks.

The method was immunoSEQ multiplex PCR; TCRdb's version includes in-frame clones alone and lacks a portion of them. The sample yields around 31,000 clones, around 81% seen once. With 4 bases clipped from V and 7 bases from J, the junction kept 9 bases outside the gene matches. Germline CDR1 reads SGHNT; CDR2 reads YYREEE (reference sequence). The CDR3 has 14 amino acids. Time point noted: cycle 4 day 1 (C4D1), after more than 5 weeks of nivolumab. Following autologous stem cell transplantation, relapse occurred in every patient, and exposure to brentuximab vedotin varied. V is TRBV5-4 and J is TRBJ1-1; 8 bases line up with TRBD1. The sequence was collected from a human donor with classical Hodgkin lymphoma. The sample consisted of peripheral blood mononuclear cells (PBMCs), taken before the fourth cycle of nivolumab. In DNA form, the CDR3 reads TGTGCCAGCAGCCAAGCAGGGGGCCGTGATGAAGCTTTCTTT. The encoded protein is CASSQAGGRDEAFF.